This TCR beta chain was captured in a study of PD-1 blockade in classical Hodgkin lymphoma. Findings of the study overall: Initiation of nivolumab under 1 year after ASCT led to exclusion of patients.

Relapses following autologous stem cell transplantation were seen in all patients, with brentuximab vedotin exposure varying. Measured with immunoSEQ multiplex PCR; TCRdb has only the in-frame clones, and not every one. Counted here are roughly 20,000 clones, approximately 84% occurring once; the ten biggest clones make up under 7.5%. Germline CDR1 and CDR2: LNHDA and SQIVND (reference sequence). V lost 3 bases to trimming and J lost 9 bases; unmatched junction nucleotides: 8. The CDR3 is made up of 14 amino acids. As to this clone: Its antigen is not identified.

The TCR sequence derives from a human donor with classical Hodgkin lymphoma. The chain couples TRBV19 to TRBJ2-4, with TRBD2 matching over 7 bases. The sample here was peripheral blood mononuclear cells (PBMCs), taken at baseline. CDR3 DNA sequence: TGTGCCAGTAGTATCACCGGGACGGGGGGCATTCAGTACTTC. Encoded protein: CASSITGTGGIQYF.